This T cell receptor beta chain was found in a study of blood T cell repertoires in COVID-19. Study as a whole: The study drew acute and convalescent COVID-19 samples from the United States, Italy and Spain. T cells, B-cell-depleted T cells, or PBMCs supplied cDNA or gDNA.

Germline loops: CDR1 MNHEY, CDR2 SVGAGI. V was pared by 5 bases and J by 4 bases, with 14 bases between. There are 14 residues in the CDR3. The authors' processing: The authors estimated nucleated cell counts from reference gene primer amplification. Clones were read by immunoSEQ multiplex PCR, and TCRdb kept only the in-frame ones, dropping some. Clonal size and the V and J genes are those of that table, whereas D and trimming came from the DNA. The sample shows approximately 230,000 clones, approximately 81% of them seen only once. V gene TRBV6-5 combines with J gene TRBJ1-1; D gene unclear. Material: peripheral blood. This TCR derives from a man aged 30-40 years with active or convalescent COVID-19. The CDR3 DNA follows: TGTGCCAGCAGTCGGGGATCGAGGAGCACTGAAGCTTTCTTT. Its protein product is CASSRGSRSTEAFF.